This TCR beta chain was identified in a study of blood T cell repertoires in COVID-19. Whole-study context: The United States, Italy and Spain were the sources of the acute and convalescent COVID-19 samples. T cells, B-cell-depleted T cells, or PBMCs supplied cDNA or gDNA.

The CDR3 has 13 residues. The ends were cut back, 5 bases at V and 0 bases at J, with 8 bases in the middle. The V gene's germline CDR1 is SGHTA and CDR2 FQGNSA. Original processing notes: Estimates of nucleated cell counts were drawn from the amplification of reference gene primers. TCRdb's table, derived via immunoSEQ multiplex PCR, lists solely in-frame clones and lacks some. That table furnishes V, J and clone size, whereas the DNA furnished D and trimming. In the table there are around 70,000 clones, around 90% of which are singletons. The chain joins TRBV7-2 to TRBJ2-7, with D uncertain. Sample: peripheral blood. The receptor comes from a man aged 45-65 years with active COVID-19. CDR3 coding DNA: TGTGCCAGCAGCCGCTATGGCTCCTACGAGCAGTACTTC. As protein: CASSRYGSYEQYF.